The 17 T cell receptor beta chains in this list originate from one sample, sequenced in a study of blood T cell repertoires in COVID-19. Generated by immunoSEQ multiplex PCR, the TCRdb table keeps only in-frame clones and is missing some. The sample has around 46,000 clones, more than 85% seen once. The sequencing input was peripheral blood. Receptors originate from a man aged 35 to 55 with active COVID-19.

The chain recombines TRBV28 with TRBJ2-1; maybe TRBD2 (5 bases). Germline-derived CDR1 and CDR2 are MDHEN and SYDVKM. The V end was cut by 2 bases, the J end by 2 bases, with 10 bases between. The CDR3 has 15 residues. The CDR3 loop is CASSLTLEAYNEQFF. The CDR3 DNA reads TGTGCCAGCAGTTTAACGCTGGAGGCCTACAATGAGCAGTTCTTC.

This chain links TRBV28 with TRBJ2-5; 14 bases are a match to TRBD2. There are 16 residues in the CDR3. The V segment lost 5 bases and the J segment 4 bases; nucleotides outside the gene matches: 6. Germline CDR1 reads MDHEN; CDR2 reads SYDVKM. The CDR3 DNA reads TGTGCCAGCAGTCCGGGACTAGCGGGAGTGGCAGAGACCCAGTACTTC. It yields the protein CASSPGLAGVAETQYF.

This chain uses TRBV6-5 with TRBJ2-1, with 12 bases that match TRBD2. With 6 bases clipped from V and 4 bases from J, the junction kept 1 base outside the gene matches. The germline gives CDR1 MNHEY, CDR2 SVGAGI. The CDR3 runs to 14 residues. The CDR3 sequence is CASSGLAGYNEQFF. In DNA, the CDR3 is TGTGCCAGCAGCGGACTAGCGGGGTACAATGAGCAGTTCTTC.

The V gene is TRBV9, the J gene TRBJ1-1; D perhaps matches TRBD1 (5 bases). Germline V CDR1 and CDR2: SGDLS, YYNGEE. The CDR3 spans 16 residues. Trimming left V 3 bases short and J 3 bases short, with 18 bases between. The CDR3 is CASSANSGGSDTEAFF. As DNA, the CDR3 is TGTGCCAGCAGCGCGAACTCCGGGGGGTCGGACACTGAAGCTTTCTTT.

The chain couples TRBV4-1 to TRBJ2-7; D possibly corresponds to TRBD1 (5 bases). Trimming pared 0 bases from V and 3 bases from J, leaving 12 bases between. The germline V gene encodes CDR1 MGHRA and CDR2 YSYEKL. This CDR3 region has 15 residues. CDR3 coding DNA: TGCGCCAGCAGCCAAGAGAAGAAGCAGGGCTACGAGCAGTACTTC. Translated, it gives CASSQEKKQGYEQYF.

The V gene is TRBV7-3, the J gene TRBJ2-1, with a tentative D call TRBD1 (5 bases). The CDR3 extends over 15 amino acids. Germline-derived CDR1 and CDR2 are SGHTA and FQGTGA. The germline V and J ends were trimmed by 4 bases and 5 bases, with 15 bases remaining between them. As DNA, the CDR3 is TGTGCCAGCAGCTGGGGCCAAGGGGTTCACAATGAGCAGTTCTTC. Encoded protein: CASSWGQGVHNEQFF.

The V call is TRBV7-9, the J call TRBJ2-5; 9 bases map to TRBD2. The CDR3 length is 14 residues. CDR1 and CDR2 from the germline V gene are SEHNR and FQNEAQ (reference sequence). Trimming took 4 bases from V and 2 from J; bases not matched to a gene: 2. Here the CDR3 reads CASSSSGTQETQYF. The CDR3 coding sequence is TGTGCCAGCAGCTCTAGCGGGACTCAAGAGACCCAGTACTTC.

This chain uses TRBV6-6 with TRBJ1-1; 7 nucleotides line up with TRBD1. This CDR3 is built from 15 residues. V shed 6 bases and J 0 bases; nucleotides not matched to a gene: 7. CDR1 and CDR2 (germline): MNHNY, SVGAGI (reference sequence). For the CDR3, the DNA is TGTGCCAGCAGACCCAGGGGACAGATGAACACTGAAGCTTTCTTT. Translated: CASRPRGQMNTEAFF.

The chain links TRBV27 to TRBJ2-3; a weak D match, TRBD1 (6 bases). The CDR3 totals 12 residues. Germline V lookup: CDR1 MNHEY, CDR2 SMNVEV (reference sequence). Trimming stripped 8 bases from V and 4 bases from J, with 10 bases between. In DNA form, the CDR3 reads TGTGCCAGCCAAACAGGGTCAGATACGCAGTATTTT. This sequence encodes CASQTGSDTQYF.

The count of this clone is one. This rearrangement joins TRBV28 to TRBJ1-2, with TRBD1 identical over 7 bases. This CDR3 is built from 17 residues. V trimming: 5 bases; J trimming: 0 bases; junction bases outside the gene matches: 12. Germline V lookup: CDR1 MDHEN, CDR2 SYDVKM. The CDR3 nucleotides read TGTGCCAGCAGTCCCTTCCGCCGGGACAGAGCTAACTATGGCTACACCTTC. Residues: CASSPFRRDRANYGYTF.

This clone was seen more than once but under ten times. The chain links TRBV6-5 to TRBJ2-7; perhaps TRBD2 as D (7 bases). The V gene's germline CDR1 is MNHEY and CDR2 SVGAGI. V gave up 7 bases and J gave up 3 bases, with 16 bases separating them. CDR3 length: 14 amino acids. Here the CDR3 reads CASTPGGFSYEQYF. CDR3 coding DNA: TGTGCCAGCACTCCGGGGGGCTTCAGCTACGAGCAGTACTTC.

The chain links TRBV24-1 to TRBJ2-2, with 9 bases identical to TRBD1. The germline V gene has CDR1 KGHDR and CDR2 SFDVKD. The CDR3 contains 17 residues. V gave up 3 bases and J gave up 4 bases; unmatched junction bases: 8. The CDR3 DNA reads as TGTGCCACCAGTGATCCCACCGGGACAGGGTTCACCGGGGAGCTGTTTTTT. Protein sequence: CATSDPTGTGFTGELFF.

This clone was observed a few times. For the CDR3, the DNA is TGTGCCAGCGGGTGGACTAGCGGAGTGAATGAGCAGTTCTTC. Translation gives CASGWTSGVNEQFF. The V gene is TRBV7-3, the J gene TRBJ2-1, with 10 nucleotides matching TRBD2. In germline, CDR1 is SGHTA, CDR2 FQGTGA. This CDR3 comprises 14 residues. The junction had 8 bases not matched to a gene; V was cut back by 8 bases and J by 7 bases. Combining the CDR3 with reference TRBV7-3 and TRBJ2-1 gives the whole variable domain GAGVSQTPSNKVTEKGKYVELRCDPISGHTALYWYRQSLGQGPEFLIYFQGTGAADDSGLPNDRFFAVRPEGSVSTLKIQRTERGDSAVYLCASGWTSGVNEQFFGPGTRLTVL.

In DNA, the CDR3 is TGTGCCAGTAGCTCCGGGACAGGGGGTAATAGCAATCAGCCCCAGCATTTT. Translating it yields CASSSGTGGNSNQPQHF. This chain links TRBV19 with TRBJ1-5; TRBD1 matches at 11 bases. Germline V CDR1 and CDR2: LNHDA, SQIVND (reference sequence). The CDR3 loop spans 17 amino acids. The V gene end was trimmed by 6 bases and the J gene end by 0 bases; junction bases not matched to a gene: 7.

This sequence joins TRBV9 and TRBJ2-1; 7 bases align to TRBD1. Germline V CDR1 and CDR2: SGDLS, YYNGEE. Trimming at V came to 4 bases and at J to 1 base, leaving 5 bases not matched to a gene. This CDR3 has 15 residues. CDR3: CASSSRTGSYNEQFF. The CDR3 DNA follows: TGTGCCAGCAGCTCCCGGACAGGTTCCTACAATGAGCAGTTCTTC.

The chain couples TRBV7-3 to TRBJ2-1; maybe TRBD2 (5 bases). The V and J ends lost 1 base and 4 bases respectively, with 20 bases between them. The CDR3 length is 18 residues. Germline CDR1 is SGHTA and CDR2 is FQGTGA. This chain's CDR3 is CASSLKSPIGLSYNEQFF. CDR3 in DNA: TGTGCCAGCAGCTTAAAAAGCCCGATTGGACTCTCGTACAATGAGCAGTTCTTC. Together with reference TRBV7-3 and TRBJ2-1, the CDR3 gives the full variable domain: GAGVSQTPSNKVTEKGKYVELRCDPISGHTALYWYRQSLGQGPEFLIYFQGTGAADDSGLPNDRFFAVRPEGSVSTLKIQRTERGDSAVYLCASSLKSPIGLSYNEQFFGPGTRLTVL.

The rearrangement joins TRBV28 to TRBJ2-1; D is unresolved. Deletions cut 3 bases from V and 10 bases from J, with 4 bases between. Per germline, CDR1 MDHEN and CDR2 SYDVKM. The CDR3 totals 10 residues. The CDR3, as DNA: TGTGCCAGCAGTTTTATCGAGCAGTTCTTC. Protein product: CASSFIEQFF.